This section outlines one T cell receptor beta chain sequence together with its context. The data were obtained in a study of blood T cell repertoires in COVID-19. After removal of 4 bases from V and 7 bases from J, the junction contained 8 bases not matched to a gene. Germline V gene lookup returns CDR1 LGHDT and CDR2 YNNKEL (reference sequence). CDR3 size: 15 residues. Libraries were prepared by immunoSEQ multiplex PCR; TCRdb keeps only in-frame clonotypes and omits some of them. The table includes more than 55,000 clones, roughly 80% detected once. Material: peripheral blood. The chain is built from TRBV3-1 (or the pseudogene TRBV3-2) and TRBJ2-5; the match to TRBD2 covers 11 bases. This TCR derives from a woman aged 65 to 85 with acute or convalescent COVID-19. The DNA for the CDR3 is TGTGCCAGCAGCCCAACGGGACTAGCGGCAGGGACCCAGTACTTC. Encoded protein: CASSPTGLAAGTQYF.